This TCR beta chain was documented in a study of T cell changes during pregnancy in multiple sclerosis. Only in-frame clones appear in the TCRdb table, and some are missing; sequencing was by immunoSEQ multiplex PCR. Altogether 100,000 or so clones are present, more than 90% being singletons, with the ten largest covering roughly 3%. In germline, CDR1 is SQVTM, CDR2 ANQGSEA. Losses at the gene ends were 4 bases for V and 3 bases for J; bases not matched to a gene: 10. The CDR3 sequence is 15 residues long. The input for sequencing was peripheral blood, taken in the second trimester of pregnancy. This clonotype originated in a female donor with multiple sclerosis, enrolled in a pregnancy study. The rearrangement links TRBV29-1 to TRBJ2-7; 9 bases fit TRBD2. CDR3 coding DNA: TGCAGCGTTGGGGTGGCGGGAGGGCTATACTACGAGCAGTACTTC. It encodes CSVGVAGGLYYEQYF.